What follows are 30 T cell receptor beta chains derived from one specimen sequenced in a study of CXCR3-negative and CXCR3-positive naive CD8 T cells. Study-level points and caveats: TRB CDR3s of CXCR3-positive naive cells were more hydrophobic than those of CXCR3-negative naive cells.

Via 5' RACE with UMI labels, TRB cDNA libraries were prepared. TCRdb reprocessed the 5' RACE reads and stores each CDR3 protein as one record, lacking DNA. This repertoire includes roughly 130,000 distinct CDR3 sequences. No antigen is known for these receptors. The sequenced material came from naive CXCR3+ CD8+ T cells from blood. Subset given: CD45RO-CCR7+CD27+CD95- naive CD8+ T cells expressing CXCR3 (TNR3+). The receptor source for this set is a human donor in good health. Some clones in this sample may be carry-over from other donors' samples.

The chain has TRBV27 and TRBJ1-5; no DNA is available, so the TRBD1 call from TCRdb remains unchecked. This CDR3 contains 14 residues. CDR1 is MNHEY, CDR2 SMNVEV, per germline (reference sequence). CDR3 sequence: CASSLGHINQPQHF.

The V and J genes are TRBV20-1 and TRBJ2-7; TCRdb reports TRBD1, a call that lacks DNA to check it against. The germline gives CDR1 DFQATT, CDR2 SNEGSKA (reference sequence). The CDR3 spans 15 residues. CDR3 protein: CSARDHPSRSYEQYF.

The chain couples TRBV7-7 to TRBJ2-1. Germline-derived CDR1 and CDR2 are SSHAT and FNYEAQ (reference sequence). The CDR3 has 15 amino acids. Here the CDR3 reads CASSLRDGSYNEQFF.

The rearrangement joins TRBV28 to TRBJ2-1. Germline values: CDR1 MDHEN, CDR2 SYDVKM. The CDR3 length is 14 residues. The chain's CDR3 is CASSFNGGNNEQFF.

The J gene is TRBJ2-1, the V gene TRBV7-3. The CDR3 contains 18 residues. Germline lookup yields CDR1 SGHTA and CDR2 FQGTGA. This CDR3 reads CASSLTRRTGAPYNEQFF.

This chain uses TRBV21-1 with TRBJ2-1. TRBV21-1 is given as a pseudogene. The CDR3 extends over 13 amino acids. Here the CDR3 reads CASSTLWDVEQFF.

The CDR3 here is CSVGAGGAKNIQYF. The chain is built from TRBV29-1 and TRBJ2-4; as DNA is missing, the TRBD2 call by TCRdb cannot be tested. CDR1 is SQVTM, CDR2 ANQGSEA, per germline. The CDR3 has 14 residues.

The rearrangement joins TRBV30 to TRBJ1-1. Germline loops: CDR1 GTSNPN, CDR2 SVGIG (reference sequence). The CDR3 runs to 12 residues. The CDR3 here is CACVVGKGEAFF.

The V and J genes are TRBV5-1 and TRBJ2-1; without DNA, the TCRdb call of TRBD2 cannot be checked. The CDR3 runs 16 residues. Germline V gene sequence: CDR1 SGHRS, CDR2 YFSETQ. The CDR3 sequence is CASSLSGMSSYNEQFF.

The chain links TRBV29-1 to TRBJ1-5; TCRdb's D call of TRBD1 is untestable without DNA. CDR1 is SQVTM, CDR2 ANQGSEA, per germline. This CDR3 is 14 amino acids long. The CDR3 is CSVGGQGQNQPHHF.

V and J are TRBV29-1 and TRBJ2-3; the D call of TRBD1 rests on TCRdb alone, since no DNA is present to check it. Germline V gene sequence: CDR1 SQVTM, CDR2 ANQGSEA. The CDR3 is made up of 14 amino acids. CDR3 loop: CSVVGAGEGDTQYF.

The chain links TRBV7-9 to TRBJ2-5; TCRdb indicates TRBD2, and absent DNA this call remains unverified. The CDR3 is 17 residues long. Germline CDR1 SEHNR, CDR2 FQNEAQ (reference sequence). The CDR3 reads CASSLLEPSGGQETQYF.

The CDR3 is CAWSGDRGIEGEAFF. The rearrangement joins TRBV30 to TRBJ1-1; TCRdb's D call of TRBD1 is untestable without DNA. The CDR3 is made up of 15 amino acids. Germline-derived CDR1 and CDR2 are GTSNPN and SVGIG (reference sequence).

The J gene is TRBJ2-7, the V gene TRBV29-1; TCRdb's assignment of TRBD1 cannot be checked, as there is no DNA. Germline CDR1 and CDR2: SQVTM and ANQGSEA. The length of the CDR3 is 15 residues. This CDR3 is CSVEDEGIPPYEQYF.

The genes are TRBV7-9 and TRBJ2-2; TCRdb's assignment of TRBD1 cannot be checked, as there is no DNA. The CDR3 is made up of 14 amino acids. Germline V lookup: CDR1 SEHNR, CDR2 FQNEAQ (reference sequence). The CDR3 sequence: CASSHLIGAGELFF.

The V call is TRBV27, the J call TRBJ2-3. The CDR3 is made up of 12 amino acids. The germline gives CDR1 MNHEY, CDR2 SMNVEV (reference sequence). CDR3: CASTDNTDTQYF.

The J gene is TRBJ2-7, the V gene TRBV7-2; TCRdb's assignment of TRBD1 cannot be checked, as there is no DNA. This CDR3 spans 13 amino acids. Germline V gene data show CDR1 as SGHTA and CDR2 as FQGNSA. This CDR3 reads CASSQPGSYEQYF.

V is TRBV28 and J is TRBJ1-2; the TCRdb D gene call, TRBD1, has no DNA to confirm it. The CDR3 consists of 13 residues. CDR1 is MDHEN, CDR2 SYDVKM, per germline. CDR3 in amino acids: CASSRLRGYGYTF.

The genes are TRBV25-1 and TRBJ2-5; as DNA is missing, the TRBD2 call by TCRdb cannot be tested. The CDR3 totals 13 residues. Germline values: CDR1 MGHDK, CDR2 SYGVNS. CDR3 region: CASSEWRQETQYF. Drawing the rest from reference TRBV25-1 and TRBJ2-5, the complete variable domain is EADIYQTPRYLVIGTGKKITLECSQTMGHDKMYWYQQDPGMELHLIHYSYGVNSTEKGDLSSESTVSRIRTEHFPLTLESARPSHTSQYLCASSEWRQETQYFGPGTRLLVL.

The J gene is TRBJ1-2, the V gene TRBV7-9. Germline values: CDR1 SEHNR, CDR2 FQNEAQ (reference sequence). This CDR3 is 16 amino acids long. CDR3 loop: CASSPVRSEENYGYTF. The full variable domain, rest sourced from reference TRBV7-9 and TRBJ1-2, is DTGVSQNPRHKITKRGQNVTFRCDPISEHNRLYWYRQTLGQGPEFLTYFQNEAQLEKSRLLSDRFSAERPKGSFSTLEIQRTEQGDSAMYLCASSPVRSEENYGYTFGSGTRLTVV.

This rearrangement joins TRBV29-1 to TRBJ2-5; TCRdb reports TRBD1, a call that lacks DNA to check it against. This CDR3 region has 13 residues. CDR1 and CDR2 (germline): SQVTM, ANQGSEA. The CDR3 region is CSVEPPQSGTQYF.

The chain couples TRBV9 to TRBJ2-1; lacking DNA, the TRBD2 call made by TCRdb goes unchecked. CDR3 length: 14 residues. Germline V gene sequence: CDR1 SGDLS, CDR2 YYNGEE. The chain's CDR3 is CASSVEVAGGEQFF.

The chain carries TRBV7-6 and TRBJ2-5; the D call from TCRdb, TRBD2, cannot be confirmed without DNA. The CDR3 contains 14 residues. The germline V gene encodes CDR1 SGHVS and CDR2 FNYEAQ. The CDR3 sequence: CASSSGGALETQYF.

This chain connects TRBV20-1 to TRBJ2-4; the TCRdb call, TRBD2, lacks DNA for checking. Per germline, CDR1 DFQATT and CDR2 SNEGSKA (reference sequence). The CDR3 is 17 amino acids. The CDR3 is CSARDAPTSGKGDIQYF.

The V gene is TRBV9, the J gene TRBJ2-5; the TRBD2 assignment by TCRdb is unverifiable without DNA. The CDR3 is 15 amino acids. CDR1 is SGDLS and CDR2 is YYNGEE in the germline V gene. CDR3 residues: CASSVGAGEGETQYF.

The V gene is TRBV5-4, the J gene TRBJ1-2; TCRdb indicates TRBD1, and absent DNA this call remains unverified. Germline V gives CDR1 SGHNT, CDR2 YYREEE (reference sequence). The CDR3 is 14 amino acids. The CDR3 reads CASSLPGHLYGYTF.

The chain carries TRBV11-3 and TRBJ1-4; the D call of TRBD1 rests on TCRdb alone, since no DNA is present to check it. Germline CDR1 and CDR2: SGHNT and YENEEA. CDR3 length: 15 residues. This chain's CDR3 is CASSDPGGAGPKLFF.

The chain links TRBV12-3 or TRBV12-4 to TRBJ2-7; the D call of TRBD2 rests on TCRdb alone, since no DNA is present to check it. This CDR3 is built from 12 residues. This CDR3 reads CASSSPLYEQYF.

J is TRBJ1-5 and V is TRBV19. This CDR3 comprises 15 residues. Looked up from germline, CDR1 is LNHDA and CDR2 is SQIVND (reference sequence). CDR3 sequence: CASSPRSYSNQPQHF.

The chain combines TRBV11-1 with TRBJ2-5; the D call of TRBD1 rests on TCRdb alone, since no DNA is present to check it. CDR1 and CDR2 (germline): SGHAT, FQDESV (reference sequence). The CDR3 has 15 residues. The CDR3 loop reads CASSLLRGRQETQYF. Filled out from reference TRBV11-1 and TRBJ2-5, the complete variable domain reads EAEVAQSPRYKITEKSQAVAFWCDPISGHATLYWYRQILGQGPELLVQFQDESVVDDSQLPKDRFSAERLKGVDSTLKIQPAELGDSAMYLCASSLLRGRQETQYFGPGTRLLVL.